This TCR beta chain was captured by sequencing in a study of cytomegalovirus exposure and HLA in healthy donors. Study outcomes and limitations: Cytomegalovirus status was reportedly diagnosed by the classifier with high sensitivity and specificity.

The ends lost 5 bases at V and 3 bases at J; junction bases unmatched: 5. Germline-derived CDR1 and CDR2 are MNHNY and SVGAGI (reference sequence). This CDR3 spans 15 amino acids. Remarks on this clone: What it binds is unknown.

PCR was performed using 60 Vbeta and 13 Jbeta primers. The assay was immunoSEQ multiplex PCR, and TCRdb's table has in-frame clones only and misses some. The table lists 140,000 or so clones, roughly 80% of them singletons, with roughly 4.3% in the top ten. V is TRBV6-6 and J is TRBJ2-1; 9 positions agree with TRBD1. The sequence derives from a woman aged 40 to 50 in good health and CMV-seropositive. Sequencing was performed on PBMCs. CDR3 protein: CASSRGQGYYNEQFF. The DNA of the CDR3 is TGTGCCAGCAGTAGGGGACAGGGTTACTACAATGAGCAGTTCTTC.